This entry concerns a single TCR beta chain. Antigen: not known. This sample stems from a study of shared clonotypes between healthy human individuals. Findings and limits, study-wide: Lower generation probabilities were found for non-shared clonotypes than for those shared by all four donors. As a rule, naive subsets had a larger estimated richness than memory subsets.

Running of the assay took place at deep level. The repertoire was sequenced with immunoSEQ multiplex PCR; TCRdb's copy has only in-frame clones and lacks some. The table records 2.3 million or so clones, over 85% of them present only once. CDR3 length: 16 amino acids. J lost 2 bases, V lost 4 bases, and 11 bases had no gene match. CDR1 SGHRS and CDR2 YFSETQ come from the germline V gene. Sequenced: naive CD4+ T cells from PBMCs. Subset specified: CD45RA+ positively selected. This TCR was sampled from a man younger than 35 in good health. Some clones in this sample may be carry-over from other donors' samples. The chain has TRBV5-1 and TRBJ2-5; 7 bases are shared with TRBD1. CDR3 sequence reads: CASSPQGETRQETQYF. CDR3 coding DNA: TGCGCCAGCAGCCCTCAGGGGGAGACAAGGCAAGAGACCCAGTACTTC.